This T cell receptor (beta chain) appears in the sequencing data of a study of T cells after yellow fever vaccination. The overall study: With SMART-Seq v4 Ultra Low Input, the fractions containing low cell numbers were prepared. General study results and limits: Compared with primary, the secondary response was weaker and peaked at day 5, not 15.

This clonotype was detected a few times. No antigen is known for it. Synthesis of TCR cDNA relied on 5'RACE template switching, which attached a universal primer site and UMIs. TCRdb reprocessed the 5' RACE reads via MiXCR and lists one record per CDR3 protein. The table has around 340,000 distinct CDR3 sequences, under 15% seen once; the top ten hold 2.5% to 4%. The V gene lost 4 bases and the J gene lost 2 bases, with 14 bases spanning the gap. The CDR3 spans 15 residues. In germline, CDR1 is MGHRA, CDR2 YSYEKL. This receptor was obtained from a man in his late teens or twenties who received the YFV17D yellow fever vaccine. Sequences were derived from CD4+ T cells sorted from PBMCs, sampled 15 days after the yellow fever booster vaccination. V usage is TRBV4-1 and J usage is TRBJ1-2; the D is unclear. In DNA, the CDR3 is TGCGCCAGCAGCCCCTCGACACCGGGAAACTATGGCTACACCTTC. It translates to CASSPSTPGNYGYTF.